Sequencing of this T cell receptor beta chain was carried out in a study of CD8 T cells in Susac syndrome. An amount of RNA that ranged from roughly 0.45 to 1 ug was reverse transcribed with random hexamers. MiXCR, applied by TCRdb to the immunoSEQ multiplex PCR reads, yields one record per CDR3 protein. The sample shows about 69,000 distinct CDR3 sequences, more than 85% of them seen only once. FACS enriched CD8+ TEMRA cells, while bulk CD8+ and CD4+ were negatively isolated. Germline V gene sequence: CDR1 MNHEY, CDR2 SMNVEV (reference sequence). V gave up 1 base and J gave up 2 bases, with 9 bases separating them. This CDR3 is built from 14 residues.

The specimen was CD8+ T cells from PBMCs. The clonotype originates from a human donor with multiple sclerosis. The genes are TRBV27 and TRBJ2-7; D remains unclear. CDR3: CASSLYNKPYEQYF. In DNA form, the CDR3 reads TGTGCCAGCAGTTTATATAACAAGCCCTACGAGCAGTACTTC.